These 9 T cell receptor beta chains were sequenced from one sample in a study of T cell clonality in common variable immunodeficiency. Assay used: immunoSEQ multiplex PCR; TCRdb lists only in-frame clones, some missing. Singletons are absent from the sample, which has tens of thousands of clones. The sequenced sample was peripheral blood mononuclear cells. All receptors derive from a person aged 18 to 69 in good health.

This clone turned up a few times. The sequenced fragment ends 3 residues before the CDR3 boundary, so the rest is inferred from the germline J gene. The rearrangement uses TRBV7-2 and TRBJ1-2; D ambiguous. Trimming removed 3 bases from V and 4 bases from J, with 6 bases in between. This CDR3 is 12 amino acids long. The germline CDR1 and CDR2 sequences are SGHTA and FQGNSA. CDR3 sequence reads: CASSLEGYGYTF. CDR3 DNA (partial): TGTGCCAGCAGCTTGGAGGGCTATGGC.

This clone was recorded many times. The missing CDR3 end, 3 residues past where the read stops, is filled in from the germline J gene. The chain is built from TRBV18 and TRBJ2-1; TRBD2 is a possible D gene (6 bases). The CDR3 sequence is 13 residues long. Deletions cut 3 bases from V and 5 bases from J, with 8 bases between. Germline CDR1 KGHSH, CDR2 LQKENI. CDR3 DNA (partial): TGTGCCAGCTCACCGGGACTTGACAATGAG. This sequence encodes CASSPGLDNE. The complete CDR3 reads CASSPGLDNEQFF.

This clone has ten or more counts. The CDR3 extends 3 residues past the end of the read, so its final part is completed from the germline J gene. The chain employs TRBV5-4 and TRBJ2-7; D possibly corresponds to TRBD1 (6 bases). This CDR3 region has 15 residues. Trimming stripped 4 bases from V and 1 base from J, with 15 bases between. Germline-derived CDR1 and CDR2 are SGHNT and YYREEE (reference sequence). CDR3 loop: CASSLNRDISYEQYF. The covered CDR3 bases are TGTGCCAGCAGCCTCAACAGGGATATTTCCTACGAG.

The sample holds many counts of this clone. The read finishes 3 residues shy of the CDR3 end, and the germline J gene is used to complete it. V usage is TRBV20-1 and J usage is TRBJ2-7, with 7 bases identical to TRBD1. CDR1 DFQATT and CDR2 SNEGSKA come from the germline V gene (reference sequence). The CDR3 totals 15 residues. Germline trimming cut 0 bases from V and 0 bases from J; bases unmatched to any gene: 5. The CDR3 protein is CSARDRQGSSYEQYF. Incomplete CDR3 DNA: TGCAGTGCTAGAGATCGACAGGGTAGCTCCTACGAG.

This clone was counted between two and nine times. Read coverage stops 3 residues before the CDR3 terminus; the germline J gene supplies the remainder. The V gene is TRBV23-1, the J gene TRBJ1-4, with D possibly TRBD1 on 5 matching bases. TRBV23-1 is noted as an ORF with a role that remains uncertain. This CDR3 comprises 17 residues. The CDR3 protein is CASSYLREGIHNSPLFF. The sequenced part of the CDR3 DNA is TGCGCCAGCAGTTACCTCAGGGAGGGTATCCATAATTCACCA.

This clone occurred many times. The CDR3 end is not reached by the read, which stops 3 residues before it; the germline J gene fills it in. This chain connects TRBV20-1 to TRBJ1-4; no firm D call. V lost 7 bases and J lost 8, with 14 bases in between. Germline CDR1 reads DFQATT; CDR2 reads SNEGSKA (reference sequence). The CDR3 has 12 amino acids. Partial CDR3 DNA: TGCAGTGTTGGAGAGCGAAGAGAAAAA. It codes for CSVGERREK. The whole CDR3 sequence is CSVGERREKLFF.

This clone was detected many times. The read ends 3 residues before the CDR3 terminus; that terminus is restored from the germline J gene. This chain joins TRBV7-9 and TRBJ2-5, with 8 bases lining up with TRBD1. The CDR3 runs to 15 residues. The germline V gene encodes CDR1 SEHNR and CDR2 FQNEAQ (reference sequence). J was trimmed by 4 bases and V by 1 base; bases with no gene match: 5. Partial CDR3 DNA: TGTGCCAGCAGCTTAGGGCGGACAGGGCCAGAGACC. Translation gives CASSLGRTGPET. Given in full, the CDR3 is CASSLGRTGPETQYF.

This clone came up many times. The read ends 3 residues before the CDR3 terminus; that terminus is restored from the germline J gene. The V gene is TRBV20-1, the J gene TRBJ2-2; D is unresolved. Per the germline V gene, CDR1 is DFQATT and CDR2 is SNEGSKA (reference sequence). V was cut by 5 bases and J by 4 bases, with 20 bases left in between. This CDR3 has 16 residues. The CDR3 spells CSASFLAHRFTGELFF. CDR3 DNA (partial): TGCAGTGCTTCATTTTTGGCTCACAGATTCACCGGGGAG.

This clone was observed many times. The read is 3 residues too short to cover the CDR3 end, so that end is filled in from the germline J gene. This sequence joins TRBV5-1 and TRBJ2-1; 8 nucleotides match TRBD2. The CDR3 runs to 19 residues. Losses at the gene ends were 0 bases for V and 6 bases for J; bases not matched to a gene: 17. Per germline, CDR1 SGHRS and CDR2 YFSETQ. CDR3 DNA (partial): TGCGCCAGCAGCTTGGTTGGTAGCGGGGTTATTAGGGCGGTCAATGAG. Amino acid sequence: CASSLVGSGVIRAVNE. The whole CDR3 is CASSLVGSGVIRAVNEQFF.